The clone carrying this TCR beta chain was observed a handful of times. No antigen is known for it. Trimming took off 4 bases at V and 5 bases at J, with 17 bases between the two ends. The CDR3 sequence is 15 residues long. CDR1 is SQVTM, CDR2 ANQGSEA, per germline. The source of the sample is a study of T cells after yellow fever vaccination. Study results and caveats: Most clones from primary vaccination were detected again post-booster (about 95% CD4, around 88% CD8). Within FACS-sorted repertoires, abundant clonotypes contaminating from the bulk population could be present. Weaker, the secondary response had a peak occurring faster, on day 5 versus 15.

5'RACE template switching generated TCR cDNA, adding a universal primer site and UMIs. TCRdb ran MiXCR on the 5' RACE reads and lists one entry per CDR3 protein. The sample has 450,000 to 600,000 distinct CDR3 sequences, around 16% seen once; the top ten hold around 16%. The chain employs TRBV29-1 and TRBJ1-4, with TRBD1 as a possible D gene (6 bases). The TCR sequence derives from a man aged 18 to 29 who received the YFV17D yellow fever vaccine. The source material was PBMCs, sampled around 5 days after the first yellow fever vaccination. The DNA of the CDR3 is TGCAGCGTTGGGTCCAGGGGCGCATCGAATGAAAAACTGTTTTTT. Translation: CSVGSRGASNEKLFF.